Following are 22 T cell receptor beta chains from one sample sequenced in a study of OX40 agonist ivuxolimab in advanced cancers. Only in-frame clones appear in the TCRdb table, and some are missing; sequencing was by immunoSEQ multiplex PCR. The top ten hold roughly 30% of the sample, which has 50,000 or so clones, 75% to 90% seen once. The specimen was CD4+ or CD8+ T cells sorted from blood, collected in a trial of the OX40 agonist ivuxolimab. The source is an adult with an advanced solid tumor such as melanoma, head and neck, liver or kidney cancer.

This clone was picked up one time. V usage is TRBV6-5 and J usage is TRBJ2-5; the D is unclear. CDR3 length: 15 amino acids. Trimming pared 0 bases from V and 1 base from J, leaving 9 bases between. Germline V gene sequence: CDR1 MNHEY, CDR2 SVGAGI. This CDR3 is CASSYSTGLQETQYF. As DNA, the CDR3 is TGTGCCAGCAGTTACTCGACGGGTCTCCAAGAGACCCAGTACTTC.

This clone was observed once. The rearrangement uses TRBV2 and TRBJ2-3, with 7 positions matching TRBD2. CDR1 is SNHLY and CDR2 is FYNNEI in the germline V gene. The length of the CDR3 is 13 residues. V lost 5 bases, J lost 4 bases, and 3 bases stayed unmatched. The CDR3 nucleotides read TGTGCCAGCAGTTTGACTAGCTCAGATACGCAGTATTTT. This gives the protein CASSLTSSDTQYF.

V is TRBV7-9 and J is TRBJ2-1; D is tentatively TRBD1 or TRBD2 (5 bases each). Germline V gene sequence: CDR1 SEHNR, CDR2 FQNEAQ (reference sequence). The CDR3 covers 14 residues. The V and J ends lost 8 bases and 7 bases respectively, with 18 bases between them. CDR3 loop: CASRSLEGLNEQFF. The CDR3 DNA is TGTGCCAGCCGGTCCCTAGAGGGGCTAAATGAGCAGTTCTTC.

This clone has only one observation. V is TRBV6-1 and J is TRBJ2-1, with TRBD1 matching 10 bases. V lost 2 bases, J lost 6 bases, and 7 bases stayed unmatched. Per the germline V gene, CDR1 is MNHNS and CDR2 is SASEGT. The CDR3 extends over 16 amino acids. CDR3 protein: CASSEPGTGAANEQFF. The CDR3 DNA sequence: TGTGCCAGCAGTGAACCAGGGACAGGGGCCGCCAATGAGCAGTTCTTC.

The chain has TRBV25-1 and TRBJ2-5, with D uncertain. With 3 bases removed from V and 5 bases from J, the gap between germline ends came to 19 bases. The germline gives CDR1 MGHDK, CDR2 SYGVNS. There are 16 residues in the CDR3. In nucleotides, the CDR3 is TGTGCCAGCAGTGACCCCAGCTACTCCCTGGGGGAGACCCAGTACTTC. Translating gives CASSDPSYSLGETQYF. Looking up the rest from reference TRBV25-1 and TRBJ2-5 gives the full variable domain: EADIYQTPRYLVIGTGKKITLECSQTMGHDKMYWYQQDPGMELHLIHYSYGVNSTEKGDLSSESTVSRIRTEHFPLTLESARPSHTSQYLCASSDPSYSLGETQYFGPGTRLLVL.

This chain uses TRBV5-8 with TRBJ2-7; maybe TRBD1 (6 bases). The CDR3 covers 15 residues. V was pared by 6 bases and J by 1 base, with 17 bases between. Germline CDR1 and CDR2: SGHTS and YDEGEE. Here the CDR3 reads CASTLWTASSYEQYF. CDR3 DNA sequence: TGTGCCAGCACCCTTTGGACAGCTTCTTCCTACGAGCAGTACTTC.

The chain couples TRBV9 to TRBJ2-7; 9 nucleotides align to TRBD2. Per germline, CDR1 SGDLS and CDR2 YYNGEE. CDR3 length equals 17 residues. V lost 0 bases and J lost 0; bases outside the gene matches: 7. The chain's CDR3 is CASSVGGGTSFSYEQYF. In DNA form, the CDR3 reads TGTGCCAGCAGCGTAGGGGGAGGGACTAGCTTCTCCTACGAGCAGTACTTC.

The gene calls are TRBV6-5 and TRBJ2-7, with 7 bases fitting TRBD1. The germline V gene encodes CDR1 MNHEY and CDR2 SVGAGI. The CDR3 is made up of 14 amino acids. Trimming took 4 bases from V and 4 from J; bases not matched to a gene: 7. The CDR3 DNA reads as TGTGCCAGCAGTTTTGACAGGGTAGGGTACGAGCAGTACTTC. It yields the protein CASSFDRVGYEQYF.

V and J are TRBV7-8 and TRBJ2-2, with no clear D. This CDR3 has 12 amino acids. The V end lost 3 bases, the J end lost 9 bases, and 8 bases lay between the germline ends. In germline, CDR1 is SGHVS, CDR2 FQNEAQ. The CDR3 here is CASSFRLRELFF. The CDR3 DNA is TGTGCCAGCAGCTTTCGGCTGCGGGAGCTGTTTTTT.

The chain recombines TRBV28 with TRBJ1-4; no clear D gene. Looked up from germline, CDR1 is MDHEN and CDR2 is SYDVKM. This CDR3 has 13 residues. V dropped 7 bases and J dropped 8 bases, with 14 bases sitting between them. The DNA for the CDR3 is TGTGCCAGCACCCTGGGCCCGGGAGAAAAACTGTTTTTT. It specifies CASTLGPGEKLFF.

The chain combines TRBV2 with TRBJ2-7; unclear D gene. Trimming took off 9 bases at V and 4 bases at J, with 4 bases between the two ends. CDR1 SNHLY and CDR2 FYNNEI come from the germline V gene. There are 9 residues in the CDR3. CDR3 sequence (DNA): TGTGCCAGTAGGTACGAGCAGTACTTC. Encoded protein: CASRYEQYF.

This clone showed up just a few times. V and J are TRBV19 and TRBJ2-7; the D is unclear. Germline V lookup: CDR1 LNHDA, CDR2 SQIVND (reference sequence). The CDR3 runs to 13 residues. V dropped 1 base and J dropped 2 bases, with 6 bases sitting between them. CDR3 DNA: TGTGCCAGTAGTATAGGGTTTGCCTACGAGCAGTACTTC. This sequence encodes CASSIGFAYEQYF.

The chain combines TRBV7-8 with TRBJ2-7, with D perhaps TRBD2 (6 bases). CDR1 SGHVS and CDR2 FQNEAQ come from the germline V gene. Trimming left V 2 bases short and J 3 bases short, with 11 bases between. The length of the CDR3 is 14 residues. CDR3 sequence: CASSLLRGSYEQYF. The CDR3 DNA sequence: TGTGCCAGCAGCTTACTTCGGGGGAGCTACGAGCAGTACTTC.

J is TRBJ2-1 and V is TRBV27; D unclear. V lost 7 bases and J 0 bases, leaving 10 bases between the germline ends. CDR1 and CDR2 from the germline V gene are MNHEY and SMNVEV (reference sequence). The CDR3 spans 14 residues. The CDR3 region is CASTGQSSYNEQFF. CDR3 sequence (DNA): TGTGCCAGCACGGGTCAAAGCTCCTACAATGAGCAGTTCTTC.

The chain carries TRBV2 and TRBJ2-1; D gene unclear. V was cut by 7 bases and J by 8 bases, with 18 bases left in between. The CDR3 is made up of 14 amino acids. CDR1 is SNHLY, CDR2 FYNNEI, per germline. As DNA, the CDR3 is TGTGCCAGCATTGATGCCTCGGAGTCCCATGAGCAGTTCTTC. This encodes CASIDASESHEQFF.

The J gene is TRBJ2-5, the V gene TRBV11-3, with D perhaps TRBD1 (6 bases). Germline lookup yields CDR1 SGHNT and CDR2 YENEEA. The V gene lost 5 bases and the J gene lost 5 bases, with 24 bases spanning the gap. CDR3 size: 17 residues. Here the CDR3 reads CASSQSTKTGVAETQYF. The CDR3 nucleotides are TGTGCCAGCAGCCAGAGTACCAAGACAGGTGTGGCTGAGACCCAGTACTTC.

The V gene is TRBV5-1, the J gene TRBJ2-3; possibly TRBD2 for D (6 bases). Germline-derived CDR1 and CDR2 are SGHRS and YFSETQ. The CDR3 sequence is 13 residues long. V gave up 4 bases and J gave up 0 bases, with 6 bases separating them. The CDR3 reads CASSGTSTDTQYF. CDR3 DNA sequence: TGCGCCAGCAGCGGGACTAGCACAGATACGCAGTATTTT. Combining the CDR3 with reference TRBV5-1 and TRBJ2-3 gives the whole variable domain KAGVTQTPRYLIKTRGQQVTLSCSPISGHRSVSWYQQTPGQGLQFLFEYFSETQRNKGNFPGRFSGRQFSNSRSEMNVSTLELGDSALYLCASSGTSTDTQYFGPGTRLTVL.

This clone was detected only once. The CDR3 DNA is TGTGCCAGCAGTGAAGCGGAGGTATTAAGGCAGCCCCAGCATTTT. Its translation: CASSEAEVLRQPQHF. The chain has TRBV6-1 and TRBJ1-5; D remains unclear. Germline values: CDR1 MNHNS, CDR2 SASEGT. Trimming took 0 bases from V and 7 from J, leaving 13 bases between them. The CDR3 extends over 15 amino acids.

The chain uses TRBV5-6 and TRBJ2-7; D ambiguous. From germline, CDR1 is SGHDT and CDR2 YYEEEE. V was trimmed by 1 base and J by 5 bases, leaving 10 bases between them. The CDR3 spans 13 residues. CDR3 sequence: CASSLNAWNEQYF. CDR3 sequence (DNA): TGTGCCAGCAGCTTGAATGCTTGGAACGAGCAGTACTTC.

The J gene is TRBJ2-3, the V gene TRBV6-5, with D perhaps being TRBD1 or TRBD2 (6 bases each). Trimming shortened V by 0 bases and J by 8 bases, and 12 bases separated the two germline ends. Germline CDR1 and CDR2: MNHEY and SVGAGI. The CDR3 is 14 residues long. The DNA of the CDR3 is TGTGCCAGCAGTTACTCGAACGGGGGCTCTACGCAGTATTTT. Protein product: CASSYSNGGSTQYF.

The V call is TRBV7-9, the J call TRBJ2-3; D unclear. Germline-derived CDR1 and CDR2 are SEHNR and FQNEAQ (reference sequence). Trimming stripped 4 bases from V and 2 bases from J, with 4 bases between. The CDR3 has 12 residues. CDR3 sequence reads: CASSSSTDTQYF. CDR3 DNA sequence: TGTGCCAGCAGCTCCTCCACAGATACGCAGTATTTT. Combining the CDR3 with reference TRBV7-9 and TRBJ2-3 gives the whole variable domain DTGVSQNPRHKITKRGQNVTFRCDPISEHNRLYWYRQTLGQGPEFLTYFQNEAQLEKSRLLSDRFSAERPKGSFSTLEIQRTEQGDSAMYLCASSSSTDTQYFGPGTRLTVL.

V and J are TRBV19 and TRBJ2-5, with D maybe TRBD1 (6 bases). The germline CDR1 and CDR2 sequences are LNHDA and SQIVND (reference sequence). V shed 4 bases and J shed 7 bases, with 13 bases lying between them. CDR3 size: 13 residues. The CDR3 is CASSTGHLGTQYF. The CDR3 DNA reads as TGTGCCAGTAGTACGGGACACCTAGGGACCCAGTACTTC.